This T cell receptor (beta chain) originates from a study of OX40 agonist ivuxolimab in advanced cancers. TCRdb's copy holds only in-frame clones and misses some; the assay was immunoSEQ multiplex PCR. The top ten hold approximately 6.3% of the sample, which has 75,000 to 100,000 clones, roughly 80% seen once. Germline lookup yields CDR1 SEHNR and CDR2 FQNEAQ (reference sequence). The CDR3 runs to 16 residues. Trimming left V 5 bases short and J 0 bases short, with 14 bases between. The sequence came from an adult with an advanced solid tumor such as melanoma, head and neck, liver or kidney cancer. The sample in question was CD4+ or CD8+ T cells sorted from blood, obtained in a trial of the OX40 agonist ivuxolimab. V is TRBV7-9 and J is TRBJ2-4; TRBD1 or TRBD2 may be the D gene (5 bases each). The CDR3, as DNA: TGTGCCAGCAGCGCCCCGGGGCAGATAGCCAAAAACATTCAGTACTTC. Its protein is CASSAPGQIAKNIQYF.